These T cell receptor beta chains were read from a single sample in a study of blood T cell repertoires in COVID-19. Here immunoSEQ multiplex PCR was the method, and the copy in TCRdb shows in-frame clones only, minus some. The sample includes some 310,000 clones, 90% seen only once; the top ten take 2.5% to 3.5%. Sequencing was performed on peripheral blood. Receptors were obtained from a woman aged 30 to 39 with COVID-19, enrolled during active disease. Each CDR3 is given with its conserved first and last residue. Each record gives: J gene, clone size, D gene, V gene, CDR3 DNA, CDR3 protein. The D gene is left open where the match is weak. Clone size is stated in some rows and not others, as once, few, many or a class when expanded.

J gene: TRBJ2-7; clone size: -; D gene: -; V gene: TRBV11-3; CDR3 DNA: TGTGCCAGCAGCCCCCCGGGATCCTACGAGCAGTACTTC; CDR3 protein: CASSPPGSYEQYF
J gene: TRBJ1-5; clone size: -; D gene: TRBD1; V gene: TRBV2; CDR3 DNA: TGTGCCAGCAGTATCTCGGGACAGAACAATCAGCCCCAGCATTTT; CDR3 protein: CASSISGQNNQPQHF
J gene: TRBJ2-7; clone size: -; D gene: -; V gene: TRBV6-1; CDR3 DNA: TGTGCCAGCAGTGAATCTTCGGCGGGGCGCTACGAGCAGTACTTC; CDR3 protein: CASSESSAGRYEQYF
J gene: TRBJ1-3; clone size: -; D gene: TRBD1; V gene: TRBV5-4; CDR3 DNA: TGTGCCAGCAGCGGCGGGACAGCCTCTGGAAACACCATATATTTT; CDR3 protein: CASSGGTASGNTIYF
J gene: TRBJ2-5; clone size: -; D gene: TRBD2; V gene: TRBV5-1; CDR3 DNA: TGCGCCAGCAGCTTGGTGGGTAGCGGGAGATGGGAGACCCAGTACTTC; CDR3 protein: CASSLVGSGRWETQYF
J gene: TRBJ2-5; clone size: -; D gene: TRBD2; V gene: TRBV27; CDR3 DNA: TGTGCCAGCAGTTACGAGCGGGAGATGGAGACCCAGTACTTC; CDR3 protein: CASSYEREMETQYF
J gene: TRBJ2-3; clone size: -; D gene: TRBD2; V gene: TRBV2; CDR3 DNA: TGTGCCAGCAGTGAGGCTAGAACCGGGACTAGCGGGAGAATGGCACTCCGCACAGATACGCAGTATTTT; CDR3 protein: CASSEARTGTSGRMALRTDTQYF
J gene: TRBJ1-5; clone size: -; D gene: -; V gene: TRBV7-9; CDR3 DNA: TGTGCCAGCAGCACAACAGGGTTGAATCAGCCCCAGCATTTT; CDR3 protein: CASSTTGLNQPQHF
J gene: TRBJ2-5; clone size: once; D gene: -; V gene: TRBV11-2; CDR3 DNA: TGTGCCAGCAGCCTAAATCCCGAGACCCAGTACTTC; CDR3 protein: CASSLNPETQYF
J gene: TRBJ2-5; clone size: -; D gene: TRBD2; V gene: TRBV18; CDR3 DNA: TGTGCCAGCTCACCTGGGCGGGAGTTGGAGACCCAGTACTTC; CDR3 protein: CASSPGRELETQYF
J gene: TRBJ2-7; clone size: -; D gene: TRBD1; V gene: TRBV2; CDR3 DNA: TGTGCCAGCAGGGTCGGGACAGGGATATACGAGCAGTACTTC; CDR3 protein: CASRVGTGIYEQYF
J gene: TRBJ1-2; clone size: once; D gene: -; V gene: TRBV5-1; CDR3 DNA: TGCGCCAGCAGCTTGGACCGCACGCGAGTTGGCTACACCTTC; CDR3 protein: CASSLDRTRVGYTF
J gene: TRBJ1-3; clone size: -; D gene: TRBD1; V gene: TRBV7-6; CDR3 DNA: TGTGCCAGCAGCCCCAAGAGGGGGCCCGGAAACACCATATATTTT; CDR3 protein: CASSPKRGPGNTIYF
J gene: TRBJ2-2; clone size: once; D gene: -; V gene: TRBV7-6; CDR3 DNA: TGTGCCAGCAGCTTGACATACCCCGGGGAGCTGTTTTTT; CDR3 protein: CASSLTYPGELFF
J gene: TRBJ2-7; clone size: -; D gene: TRBD2; V gene: TRBV27; CDR3 DNA: TGTGCCAGCAGTTCTGGACTAGCGGGCATCTACGAGCAGTACTTC; CDR3 protein: CASSSGLAGIYEQYF
J gene: TRBJ2-7; clone size: -; D gene: -; V gene: TRBV11-2; CDR3 DNA: TGTGCCAGCAGCTTAGGACGGCAGGGCCACGAGCAGTACTTC; CDR3 protein: CASSLGRQGHEQYF
J gene: TRBJ2-1; clone size: -; D gene: TRBD2; V gene: TRBV10-2; CDR3 DNA: TGCGCCAGCAGTTCAATCACTAGCGGGACGGACAATGAGCAGTTCTTC; CDR3 protein: CASSSITSGTDNEQFF
J gene: TRBJ2-3; clone size: -; D gene: -; V gene: TRBV5-4; CDR3 DNA: TGTGCCAGCAGCCCGGGCGGTGGCCAGGGGAACACAGATACGCAGTATTTT; CDR3 protein: CASSPGGGQGNTDTQYF
J gene: TRBJ2-7; clone size: -; D gene: TRBD2; V gene: TRBV28; CDR3 DNA: TGTGCCAGCAGTCAGCGACTAGCGGGTGTCTCCTACGAGCAGTACTTC; CDR3 protein: CASSQRLAGVSYEQYF
J gene: TRBJ1-2; clone size: -; D gene: TRBD1; V gene: TRBV5-4; CDR3 DNA: TGTGCCAGCAGCCCGGACAGGAACTATGGCTACACCTTC; CDR3 protein: CASSPDRNYGYTF
J gene: TRBJ2-1; clone size: -; D gene: -; V gene: TRBV9; CDR3 DNA: TGTGCCAGCAGCGTAGCGTCAGGGGCCACCATTTCGAGCTCCTACAATGAGCAGTTCTTC; CDR3 protein: CASSVASGATISSSYNEQFF
J gene: TRBJ2-5; clone size: once; D gene: TRBD1; V gene: TRBV7-9; CDR3 DNA: TGTGCCAGCAGCCCAGGACAGGGTTTGGAGACCCAGTACTTC; CDR3 protein: CASSPGQGLETQYF
J gene: TRBJ1-1; clone size: -; D gene: -; V gene: TRBV6-5; CDR3 DNA: TGTGCCAGCAGATCTACTTCCAGGGGAAACACTGAAGCTTTCTTT; CDR3 protein: CASRSTSRGNTEAFF
J gene: TRBJ1-1; clone size: -; D gene: -; V gene: TRBV7-9; CDR3 DNA: TGTGCCAGCAGCTTAGTTCGGGGGGACACTGAAGCTTTCTTT; CDR3 protein: CASSLVRGDTEAFF
J gene: TRBJ1-2; clone size: -; D gene: TRBD1; V gene: TRBV6-5; CDR3 DNA: TGTGCCAGCAGTTACCGGGACAGGGGGCGATCCTATGGCTACACCTTC; CDR3 protein: CASSYRDRGRSYGYTF
J gene: TRBJ1-1; clone size: -; D gene: -; V gene: TRBV7-3; CDR3 DNA: TGTGCCAGCAGCTTAACGTCGGGGGGGAACACTGAAGCTTTCTTT; CDR3 protein: CASSLTSGGNTEAFF
J gene: TRBJ1-5; clone size: -; D gene: -; V gene: TRBV21-1; CDR3 DNA: TGTGCCAGCAGCACTCAGGCAGCGGCAGATCAGCCCCAGCATTTT; CDR3 protein: CASSTQAAADQPQHF
J gene: TRBJ1-1; clone size: -; D gene: -; V gene: TRBV5-1; CDR3 DNA: TGCGCCAGCAGCTTGGATACAGGGCCTAACACTGAAGCTTTCTTT; CDR3 protein: CASSLDTGPNTEAFF
J gene: TRBJ1-6; clone size: -; D gene: TRBD1; V gene: TRBV27; CDR3 DNA: TGTGCCAGCAGTTTACAGGGGGAATTACCCCTCCACTTT; CDR3 protein: CASSLQGELPLHF
J gene: TRBJ1-3; clone size: -; D gene: TRBD1; V gene: TRBV7-8; CDR3 DNA: TGTGCCAGCAGCTCCTTGGGCCCAGGGGGCGATGGAAACACCATATATTTT; CDR3 protein: CASSSLGPGGDGNTIYF
J gene: TRBJ1-1; clone size: -; D gene: -; V gene: TRBV9; CDR3 DNA: TGTGCCAGCAGCGTGGAGGGAGGAGCTTACACTGAAGCTTTCTTT; CDR3 protein: CASSVEGGAYTEAFF
J gene: TRBJ1-2; clone size: -; D gene: -; V gene: TRBV28; CDR3 DNA: TGTGCCAGCAGCACCGGACAGACCATCTATGGCTACACCTTC; CDR3 protein: CASSTGQTIYGYTF
J gene: TRBJ1-1; clone size: -; D gene: -; V gene: TRBV3-1/TRBV3-2; CDR3 DNA: TGTGCCAGCAGCCAAGCCGGGACTAACACTGAAGCTTTCTTT; CDR3 protein: CASSQAGTNTEAFF
J gene: TRBJ2-7; clone size: -; D gene: -; V gene: TRBV28; CDR3 DNA: TGTGCCAGCAAGAGGCAAAGCTCCTACGAGCAGTACTTC; CDR3 protein: CASKRQSSYEQYF
J gene: TRBJ1-2; clone size: -; D gene: -; V gene: TRBV3-1/TRBV3-2; CDR3 DNA: TGTGCCAGCAGCCAAGAAACAGCTTCAGCTAACTATGGCTACACCTTC; CDR3 protein: CASSQETASANYGYTF
J gene: TRBJ2-1; clone size: -; D gene: -; V gene: TRBV7-2; CDR3 DNA: TGTGCCAGCAGCTTAGCGGTCCTTACCAGGGTCCCCTACAATGAGCAGTTCTTC; CDR3 protein: CASSLAVLTRVPYNEQFF
J gene: TRBJ2-2; clone size: many; D gene: TRBD1; V gene: TRBV30; CDR3 DNA: TGTGCCTGGAGGGGAGACAGGGGGCCCTACGGGGAGCTGTTTTTT; CDR3 protein: CAWRGDRGPYGELFF
J gene: TRBJ2-1; clone size: once; D gene: TRBD2; V gene: TRBV6-4; CDR3 DNA: TGTGCCAGCAGTGACTCGCCCAGCGGGGGCTACAATGAGCAGTTCTTC; CDR3 protein: CASSDSPSGGYNEQFF
J gene: TRBJ2-7; clone size: -; D gene: -; V gene: TRBV7-9; CDR3 DNA: TGTGCCAGCAGCTTAAGGCCGTCGGACAGCCGACCCTACGAGCAGTACTTC; CDR3 protein: CASSLRPSDSRPYEQYF
J gene: TRBJ2-2; clone size: -; D gene: TRBD1; V gene: TRBV15; CDR3 DNA: TGTGCCACCAGCATAGTGACAGGGTCACCCGGGGAGCTGTTTTTT; CDR3 protein: CATSIVTGSPGELFF
J gene: TRBJ2-1; clone size: -; D gene: -; V gene: TRBV7-3; CDR3 DNA: TGTGCCAGCAGCCCGGGGTACAATGAGCAGTTCTTC; CDR3 protein: CASSPGYNEQFF
J gene: TRBJ1-2; clone size: -; D gene: TRBD1; V gene: TRBV30; CDR3 DNA: TGTGCCTGGAGTCAGGGGGCAAACTATGGCTACACCTTC; CDR3 protein: CAWSQGANYGYTF
J gene: TRBJ1-2; clone size: -; D gene: -; V gene: TRBV30; CDR3 DNA: TGTGCCTGGAGTTTGGTCAGCGATGGCTACACCTTC; CDR3 protein: CAWSLVSDGYTF
J gene: TRBJ2-6; clone size: -; D gene: -; V gene: TRBV5-1; CDR3 DNA: TGCGCCAGCAGCTTGAGGGGCCCGGATCGCTCTGGGGCCAACGTCCTGACTTTC; CDR3 protein: CASSLRGPDRSGANVLTF
J gene: TRBJ2-2; clone size: -; D gene: -; V gene: TRBV27; CDR3 DNA: TGTGCCAGCAGTTTTAGAGGACTACACACCGGGGAGCTGTTTTTT; CDR3 protein: CASSFRGLHTGELFF
J gene: TRBJ2-5; clone size: -; D gene: -; V gene: TRBV5-1; CDR3 DNA: TGCGCCAGTTGGATTTCCGGGACTCAAGAGACCCAGTACTTC; CDR3 protein: CASWISGTQETQYF
J gene: TRBJ1-2; clone size: -; D gene: TRBD1; V gene: TRBV5-4; CDR3 DNA: TGTGCCAGCAGCTTGGAAGGGACAGCTGGCTATGGCTACACCTTC; CDR3 protein: CASSLEGTAGYGYTF
J gene: TRBJ2-3; clone size: -; D gene: -; V gene: TRBV27; CDR3 DNA: TGTGCCAGCAGTTACGGGGCGGGACAGATCACAGATACGCAGTATTTT; CDR3 protein: CASSYGAGQITDTQYF
J gene: TRBJ2-6; clone size: -; D gene: TRBD1; V gene: TRBV3-1/TRBV3-2; CDR3 DNA: TGTGCCAGCAGCCTCCCGGGACAGGGGGCTGGGGCCAACGTCCTGACTTTC; CDR3 protein: CASSLPGQGAGANVLTF
J gene: TRBJ2-1; clone size: -; D gene: TRBD2; V gene: TRBV27; CDR3 DNA: TGTGCCAGCAGTCCAACCTGGACTAGCGGGCGGAACAATGAGCAGTTCTTC; CDR3 protein: CASSPTWTSGRNNEQFF